These T cell receptor beta chains were read from a single sample in a study of graft-versus-host responses after intestinal transplantation. No antigen has been identified for these receptors. Sequenced by immunoSEQ multiplex PCR; TCRdb stores in-frame clones only, minus some. The table lists roughly 80,000 clones, about nine tenths of them singletons. Specimen: unstimulated CD8+ T cells sorted from spleen or lymph node cells, collected before transplant. Receptors were obtained from a human donor who was the organ donor for an intestinal transplant. Each CDR3 is given with its conserved first and last residue.

cdr3_aa	v_call
CASSQLGLRNEQFF	TRBV5-6
CASSLIGQDYGYTF	TRBV7-9
CASSLGQGEGSNSNQPQHF	TRBV5-6
CASSGGLADYEQYF	TRBV5-6
CASSLVVLGGFMNTEAFF	TRBV7-9
CASSFTNEQYF	TRBV11-2
CASSLKWRGVYNEQFF	TRBV7-2
CASSYSPGFYGYTF	TRBV6-5
CASSFYGGEQYF	TRBV27
CASSPSGGAGQETQYF	TRBV7-9
CASSVGALFYNEQFF	TRBV9
CASSSQGTSGRRTDTQYF	TRBV9
CASSQQVFGSPLHF	TRBV4-1
CASSREINSNQPQHF	TRBV19
CASSQLAGEDGYGYTF	TRBV16
CASSQAVLGGLTYEQYF	TRBV4-1
CASSEGSGGAFYEQYF	TRBV6-1
CASTTRLAGGHEQFF	TRBV28
CASSLVVGPGEQYF	TRBV5-4
CASHTNSNQPQHF	TRBV6-4
CASSLPLLGGANYGYTF	TRBV28
CASSLEGASNQPQHF	TRBV27
CASSEIGQGNVVSYEQYF	TRBV6-1
CASSPGTSGANVLTF	TRBV6-5
CATSFTGGSNQPQHF	TRBV15
CASRKKGSYGYTF	TRBV9
CASSYGMGKYEQYF	TRBV6-5
CASSHGQGSSPLHF	TRBV4-1
CASSEIRNSYEQYF	TRBV2
CAWSPPETGLSLFIRDSNQPQHF	TRBV30